This T cell receptor (beta chain) was recorded in a study of technical replicates of blood from a handful of donors (dated by TCRdb to about 2017). The CDR1 and CDR2 encoded by the germline V gene are SGDLS and YYNGEE. Counted from cysteine to phenylalanine, this CDR3 has 16 amino acids. Here the CDR3 DNA is all that survives: 48 bases in frame from base 1. V loses 3 bases, J loses 1 base, and the germline ends lie 16 bases apart. In regard to this clone: It lacks a known antigen. The record has no base qualities; no much larger clone is one base away.

The library was built by means of the immunoSEQ multiplex PCR assay. TCRdb's version of the immuneACCESS table is confined to in-frame rearrangements and falls short of the full clone set. An unresolved V gene accounts for under half of the shortfall where checked; the remainder is of unknown origin. The sample records approximately 81,000 clones, roughly 95% of which are singletons. Clones ranked in the top ten supply approximately 0.39% of the sample. The sequenced material came from T cells isolated from PBMCs. The source of this sequence is a human donor in good health. Rearrangement joined TRBV9 to TRBJ2-5; D gene: possibly TRBD1, on 5 matching bases. The CDR3 reads as follows: CASSAEAGPFQETQYF. The DNA sequence is as follows: TGTGCCAGCAGCGCCGAGGCAGGGCCCTTCCAAGAGACCCAGTACTTC.